This TCR beta chain is from a study of human T cells and chemical hapten exposure. Study-level findings and limits: The number of TCRs over 1 in 1000 frequency stayed unchanged after DPC.

TCRdb re-called the RACE reads with MiXCR, one entry per CDR3 protein. Among just over 40,000 distinct CDR3 sequences listed, over 3% were seen once. The time point is: patch test 2, 6 weeks after DPC sensitization. Sample treatment: therapeutic diphenylcyclopropenone sensitization with weekly scalp DPC. Alopecia patients deemed DPC-suitable, aged 18 to 70, excluding pregnancy. This clonotype was observed at least ten times. Antigen specificity is unknown. The length of the CDR3 is 12 residues. The germline V gene has CDR1 DFQATT and CDR2 SNEGSKA (reference sequence). Trimming removed 7 bases at V and 3 bases at J, with 12 bases between.

The chain recombines TRBV20-1 with TRBJ1-1; D is uncertain. This receptor was obtained from a man in his forties with alopecia areata. Some clones in this sample may be carry-over from other donors' samples. Specimen: whole blood, collected in connection with sensitization to the hapten diphenylcyclopropenone (DPC). The CDR3 DNA reads TGCAGTGTCCCGGCGGACCACACTGAAGCTTTCTTT. Protein: CSVPADHTEAFF.